Following are 3 T cell receptor beta chains from one sample sequenced in a study of Ad26.COV2.S vaccination and SARS-CoV-2 variants. The sample's treatment: around 19 received Ad26.COV2.S at low or high dose, single or two shots; 5 received placebo; per-sample allocation not given. The investigators took samples on day 63 after the first vaccine or placebo injection. Assay: immunoSEQ multiplex PCR; the TCRdb copy retains only in-frame clones and omits some. This sample has some 460,000 clones; roughly nine tenths occur once, and the top ten carry roughly 1.7%. The sequencing used peripheral blood, collected in a trial of Ad26.COV2.S vaccine versus placebo. These receptors all come from a person between 18 and 65 years old who received the Ad26.COV2.S COVID-19 vaccine or a placebo.

This clone was detected once. CDR3 DNA sequence: TGTGCCAGCAGCCAGGGACTATCCCAAGAGACCCAGTACTTC. Translation: CASSQGLSQETQYF. The gene calls are TRBV7-6 and TRBJ2-5; 7 bases agree with TRBD2. Germline V gene sequence: CDR1 SGHVS, CDR2 FNYEAQ. Trimming took 5 bases from V and 1 from J; bases not matched to a gene: 4. The CDR3 runs 14 residues.

This clone was counted a few times. The chain combines TRBV3-1 (or the pseudogene TRBV3-2) with TRBJ2-7; D is unclear. The CDR3 has 12 residues. Germline CDR1 is LGHDT and CDR2 is YNNKEL (reference sequence). The V end lost 2 bases, the J end lost 7 bases, and 9 bases lay between the germline ends. CDR3 in amino acids: CASSQPGTEQYF. CDR3 nucleotides: TGTGCCAGCAGCCAACCCGGAACAGAGCAGTACTTC.

The chain carries TRBV28 and TRBJ1-5; 8 bases align to TRBD1. The ends lost 6 bases at V and 9 bases at J; junction bases unmatched: 16. This CDR3 is 16 amino acids long. Looked up from germline, CDR1 is MDHEN and CDR2 is SYDVKM. The CDR3 DNA reads TGTGCCAGCAGCCCTCGGACAGGGAGGGCCAGGACGCCCCAGCATTTT. As protein: CASSPRTGRARTPQHF. Filled out from reference TRBV28 and TRBJ1-5, the complete variable domain reads DVKVTQSSRYLVKRTGEKVFLECVQDMDHENMFWYRQDPGLGLRLIYFSYDVKMKEKGDIPEGYSVSREKKERFSLILESASTNQTSMYLCASSPRTGRARTPQHFGDGTRLSIL.